This T cell receptor beta chain was sequenced during a study of shared clonotypes between healthy human individuals. V was clipped by 6 bases and J by 8 bases; unmatched bases: 4. Germline V gene lookup returns CDR1 LNHDA and CDR2 SQIVND (reference sequence). This CDR3 has 13 residues. TCRdb keeps only in-frame clones here, not all; method: immunoSEQ multiplex PCR. Among about 480,000 clones listed, 79% were seen once. The study drew its donors from healthy HIV-negative adults without recent acute infections or vaccinations. Around 90 million PBMCs supplied genomic DNA for unsorted samples. The chain has TRBV19 and TRBJ1-4, with 9 bases aligning to TRBD1. This receptor was obtained from a woman aged 40 to 50 in good health. Some clones in this sample may be carry-over from other donors' samples. What was sequenced was PBMCs. The CDR3 loop is CASRQGAREKLFF. The CDR3, as DNA: TGTGCCAGTAGACAGGGGGCCAGAGAAAAACTGTTTTTT. The variable domain in full, completed from reference TRBV19 and TRBJ1-4, reads DGGITQSPKYLFRKEGQNVTLSCEQNLNHDAMYWYRQDPGQGLRLIYYSQIVNDFQKGDIAEGYSVSREKKESFPLTVTSAQKNPTAFYLCASRQGAREKLFFGSGTQLSVL.